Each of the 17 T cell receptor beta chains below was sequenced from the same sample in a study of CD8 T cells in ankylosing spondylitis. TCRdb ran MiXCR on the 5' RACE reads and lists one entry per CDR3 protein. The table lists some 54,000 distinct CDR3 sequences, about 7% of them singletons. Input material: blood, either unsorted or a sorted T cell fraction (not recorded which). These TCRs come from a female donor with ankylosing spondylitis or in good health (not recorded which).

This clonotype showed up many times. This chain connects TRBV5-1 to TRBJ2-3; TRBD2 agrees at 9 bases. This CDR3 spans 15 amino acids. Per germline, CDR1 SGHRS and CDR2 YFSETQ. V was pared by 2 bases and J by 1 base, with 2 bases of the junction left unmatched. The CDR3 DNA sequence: TGCGCCAGCAGCTTCTTAGCGGGGGGCACAGATACGCAGTATTTT. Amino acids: CASSFLAGGTDTQYF. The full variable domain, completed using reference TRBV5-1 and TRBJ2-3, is KAGVTQTPRYLIKTRGQQVTLSCSPISGHRSVSWYQQTPGQGLQFLFEYFSETQRNKGNFPGRFSGRQFSNSRSEMNVSTLELGDSALYLCASSFLAGGTDTQYFGPGTRLTVL.

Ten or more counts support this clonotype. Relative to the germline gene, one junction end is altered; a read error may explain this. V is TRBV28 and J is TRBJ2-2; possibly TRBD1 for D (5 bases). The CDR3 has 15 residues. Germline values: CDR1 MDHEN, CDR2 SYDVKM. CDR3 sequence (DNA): TGTGCCAGCGGTTTCAACGGACAAACCACCGGGGAGCTGTTTTTT. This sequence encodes CASGFNGQTTGELFF. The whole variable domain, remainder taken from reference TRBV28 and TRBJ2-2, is DVKVTQSSRYLVKRTGEKVFLECVQDMDHENMFWYRQDPGLGLRLIYFSYDVKMKEKGDIPEGYSVSREKKERFSLILESASTNQTSMYLCASGFNGQTTGELFFGEGSRLTVL.

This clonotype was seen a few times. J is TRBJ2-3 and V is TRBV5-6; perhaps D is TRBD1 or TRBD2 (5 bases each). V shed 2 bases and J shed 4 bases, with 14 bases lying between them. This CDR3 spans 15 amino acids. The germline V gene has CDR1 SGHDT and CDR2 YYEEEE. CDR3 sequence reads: CASSFQGVVADTQYF. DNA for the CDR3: TGTGCCAGCAGCTTTCAGGGAGTGGTTGCAGATACGCAGTATTTT.

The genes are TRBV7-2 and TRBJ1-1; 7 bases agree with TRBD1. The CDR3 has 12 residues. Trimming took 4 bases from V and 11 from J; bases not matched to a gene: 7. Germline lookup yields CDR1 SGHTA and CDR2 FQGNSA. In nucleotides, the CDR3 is TGTGCCAGCAGCTCGACAGGGATCTACGCTTTCTTT. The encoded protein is CASSSTGIYAFF.

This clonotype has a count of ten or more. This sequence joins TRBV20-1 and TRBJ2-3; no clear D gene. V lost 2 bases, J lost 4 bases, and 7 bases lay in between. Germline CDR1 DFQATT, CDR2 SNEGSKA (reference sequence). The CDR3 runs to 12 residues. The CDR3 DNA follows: TGCAGTGCTAGACCGGCGGCAGATACGCAGTATTTT. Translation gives CSARPAADTQYF.

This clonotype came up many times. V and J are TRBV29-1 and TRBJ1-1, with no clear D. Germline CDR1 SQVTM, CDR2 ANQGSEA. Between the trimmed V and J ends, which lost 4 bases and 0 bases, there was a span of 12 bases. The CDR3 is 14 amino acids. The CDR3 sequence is CSVVGHGLNTEAFF. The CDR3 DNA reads TGCAGCGTTGTGGGCCACGGTTTGAACACTGAAGCTTTCTTT. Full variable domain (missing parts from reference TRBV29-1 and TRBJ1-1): SAVISQKPSRDICQRGTSLTIQCQVDSQVTMMFWYRQQPGQSLTLIATANQGSEATYESGFVIDKFPISRPNLTFSTLTVSNMSPEDSSIYLCSVVGHGLNTEAFFGQGTRLTVV.

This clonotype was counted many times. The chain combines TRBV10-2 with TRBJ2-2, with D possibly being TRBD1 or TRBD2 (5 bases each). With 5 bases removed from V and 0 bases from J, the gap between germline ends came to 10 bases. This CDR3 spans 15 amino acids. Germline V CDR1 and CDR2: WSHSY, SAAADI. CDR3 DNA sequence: TGCGCCAGCAGTCCGAGGGGCGCGAACACCGGGGAGCTGTTTTTT. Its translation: CASSPRGANTGELFF.

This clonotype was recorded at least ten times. The CDR3 coding sequence is TGTGCCAGCAGTTTCCGCGGATACCTCTACGAGCAGTACGTC. Translated: CASSFRGYLYEQYV. The genes are TRBV28 and TRBJ2-7; D not resolved. The CDR3 has 14 amino acids. Germline CDR1 is MDHEN and CDR2 is SYDVKM. V was clipped by 3 bases and J by 3 bases, with 12 bases between them.

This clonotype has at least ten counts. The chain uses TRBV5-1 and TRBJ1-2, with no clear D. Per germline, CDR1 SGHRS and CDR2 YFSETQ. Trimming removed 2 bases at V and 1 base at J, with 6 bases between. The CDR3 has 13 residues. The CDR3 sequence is CASSFGSNYGYTF. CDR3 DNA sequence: TGCGCCAGCAGCTTCGGCAGTAACTATGGCTACACCTTC. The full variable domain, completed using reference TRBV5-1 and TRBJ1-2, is KAGVTQTPRYLIKTRGQQVTLSCSPISGHRSVSWYQQTPGQGLQFLFEYFSETQRNKGNFPGRFSGRQFSNSRSEMNVSTLELGDSALYLCASSFGSNYGYTFGSGTRLTVV.

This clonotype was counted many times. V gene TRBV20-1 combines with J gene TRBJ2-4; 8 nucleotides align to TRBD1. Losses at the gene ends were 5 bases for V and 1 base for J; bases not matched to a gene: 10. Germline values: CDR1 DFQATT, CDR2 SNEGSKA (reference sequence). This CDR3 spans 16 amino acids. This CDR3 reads CSAPGQAKIAKNIQYF. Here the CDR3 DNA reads TGCAGTGCTCCGGGACAGGCGAAGATCGCCAAAAACATTCAGTACTTC.

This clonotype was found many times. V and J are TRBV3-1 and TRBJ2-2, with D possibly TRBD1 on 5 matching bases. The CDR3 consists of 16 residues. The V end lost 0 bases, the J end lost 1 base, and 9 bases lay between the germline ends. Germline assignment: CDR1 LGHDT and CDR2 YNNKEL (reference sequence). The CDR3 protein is CASSQEGRVNTGELFF. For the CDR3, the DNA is TGTGCCAGCAGCCAAGAGGGCAGGGTGAACACCGGGGAGCTGTTTTTT. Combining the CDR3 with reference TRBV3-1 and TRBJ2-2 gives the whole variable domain DTAVSQTPKYLVTQMGNDKSIKCEQNLGHDTMYWYKQDSKKFLKIMFSYNNKELIINETVPNRFSPKSPDKAHLNLHINSLELGDSAVYFCASSQEGRVNTGELFFGEGSRLTVL.

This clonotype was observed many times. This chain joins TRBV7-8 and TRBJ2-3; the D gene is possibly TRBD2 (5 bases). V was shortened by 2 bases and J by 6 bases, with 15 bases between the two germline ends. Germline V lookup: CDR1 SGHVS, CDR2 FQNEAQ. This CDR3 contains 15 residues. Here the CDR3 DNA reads TGTGCCAGCAGCTTAATGACTACCTCACCGGATACGCAGTATTTT. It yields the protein CASSLMTTSPDTQYF.

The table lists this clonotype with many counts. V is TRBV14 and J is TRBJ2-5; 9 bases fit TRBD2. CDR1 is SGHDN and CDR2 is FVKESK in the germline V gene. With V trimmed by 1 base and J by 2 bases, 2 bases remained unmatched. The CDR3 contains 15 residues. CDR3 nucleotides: TGTGCCAGCAGCCAAGTAGCGGGGGCGCAAGAGACCCAGTACTTC. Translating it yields CASSQVAGAQETQYF.

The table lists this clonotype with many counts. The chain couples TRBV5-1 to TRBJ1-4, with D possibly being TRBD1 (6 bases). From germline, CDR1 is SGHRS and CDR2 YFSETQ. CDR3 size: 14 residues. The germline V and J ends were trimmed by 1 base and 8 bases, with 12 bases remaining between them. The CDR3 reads CASSLNGQTEKLFF. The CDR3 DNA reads TGCGCCAGCAGCTTGAACGGACAGACCGAAAAACTGTTTTTT.

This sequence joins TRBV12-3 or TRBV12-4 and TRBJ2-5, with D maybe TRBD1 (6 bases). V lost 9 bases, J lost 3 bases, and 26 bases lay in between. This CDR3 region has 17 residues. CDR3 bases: TGTGCCAGTCAAGGAAGCTCAGAGGACAGAATAGAAGAGACCCAGTACTTC. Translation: CASQGSSEDRIEETQYF.

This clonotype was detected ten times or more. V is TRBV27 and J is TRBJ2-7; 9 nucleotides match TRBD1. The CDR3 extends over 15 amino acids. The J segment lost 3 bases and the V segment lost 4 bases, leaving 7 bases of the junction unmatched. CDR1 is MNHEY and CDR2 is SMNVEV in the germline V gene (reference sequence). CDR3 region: CASSSTGTGFYEQYF. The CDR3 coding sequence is TGTGCCAGCAGTTCTACTGGGACAGGGTTCTACGAGCAGTACTTC.

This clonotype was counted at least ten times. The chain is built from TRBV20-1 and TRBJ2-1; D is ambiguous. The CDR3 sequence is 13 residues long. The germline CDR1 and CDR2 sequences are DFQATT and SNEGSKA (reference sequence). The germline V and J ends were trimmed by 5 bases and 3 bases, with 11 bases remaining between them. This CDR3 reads CSAPPNIYNEQFF. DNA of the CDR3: TGCAGTGCTCCCCCGAACATCTACAATGAGCAGTTCTTC.